This T cell receptor (beta chain) comes out of a study of T cell responses to AZD1222 COVID-19 vaccine. The analysis combined second doses at about 4 or about 12 weeks. Notes on this clone: Its specificity is unknown.

Measured with immunoSEQ multiplex PCR; TCRdb has only the in-frame clones, and not every one. Among about 160,000 clones listed, around nine tenths were seen once. This CDR3 is built from 14 residues. Germline lookup yields CDR1 SEHNR and CDR2 FQNEAQ (reference sequence). J lost 8 bases, V lost 4 bases, and 7 bases had no gene match. Study-level points and caveats: Samples come after the peak T cell response, not at day 14. Baseline serology detected seropositivity in only a handful of AZD1222 recipients. Distributed over spike, vaccine-associated CD4 TCRs predominated at 160-218 and 743-854.

This material consisted of peripheral blood, taken 28 days after the second AZD1222 dose. The clonotype comes from an adult who received the AZD1222 COVID-19 vaccine. The chain recombines TRBV7-9 with TRBJ1-4, with 7 bases fitting TRBD1. The CDR3 protein is CASSSQGVREKLFF. The CDR3 DNA reads TGTGCCAGCAGCTCCCAGGGGGTTCGAGAAAAACTGTTTTTT.